The 17 T cell receptor beta chains below all came from one sample that was sequenced in a study of tumor and adjacent non-tumor tissue in lung cancer. Three rounds of nested PCR, following a modified ARM-PCR protocol, produced the TCRbeta library. TCRdb reprocessed the multiplex PCR reads via MiXCR and lists one record per CDR3 protein. This table holds around 50,000 distinct CDR3 sequences, roughly two thirds found once. This sample's RNA came from whole unsorted tissue. More than 3 cm separated this lung sample from the edge of the tumor. Sequenced input: distant non-tumor lung tissue. All receptors come from an older woman with non-small cell lung cancer.

This chain connects TRBV6-1 to TRBJ2-1, with D unclear. The ends were cut back, 7 bases at V and 1 base at J, with 14 bases in the middle. CDR1 is MNHNS and CDR2 is SASEGT in the germline V gene. The CDR3 spans 15 residues. DNA for the CDR3: TGTGCCAGCAAGTCTAGTGGCAGTTCCTACAATGAGCAGTTCTTC. It codes for CASKSSGSSYNEQFF.

A word on this clonotype: The CDR3 ends on some other residue instead of the conserved phenylalanine or tryptophan, so this is likely a read error. The chain links TRBV10-2 to TRBJ2-4; TRBD2 matches at 10 bases. Germline CDR1 WSHSY, CDR2 SAAADI. This CDR3 is 16 amino acids long. The J segment lost 3 bases and the V segment lost 3 bases, leaving 5 bases of the junction unmatched. In DNA, the CDR3 is TGCGCCAGCAGTGATGAACTAGCGGGGTACAAAAACATTCAGTACATC. This gives the protein CASSDELAGYKNIQYI.

This clonotype has just a few counts. The chain joins TRBV25-1 to TRBJ2-5; tentatively, D is TRBD1 (5 bases). Germline V gene data show CDR1 as MGHDK and CDR2 as SYGVNS. The CDR3 totals 13 residues. V shed 7 bases and J shed 1 base, with 10 bases lying between them. The CDR3 DNA is TGTGCCAGCAAAGGGGTAGCCCAAGAGACCCAGTACTTC. It codes for CASKGVAQETQYF.

In regard to this clonotype: A read error may account for a junction end that differs from germline. The chain joins TRBV5-6 to TRBJ1-1; D is possibly TRBD1 (5 bases). Germline values: CDR1 SGHDT, CDR2 YYEEEE. The CDR3 consists of 13 residues. The CDR3 region is CASSLGENTEAFF. The CDR3 DNA reads TGTGCTAGCAGCTTGGGGGAAAACACTGAAGCTTTCTTT.

Worth noting for this clonotype: One junction end disagrees with the germline gene, perhaps due to a read error. This sequence joins TRBV12-3 or TRBV12-4 and TRBJ2-1, with D possibly TRBD1 on 6 matching bases. The CDR3 runs to 13 residues. CDR3 loop: CAGRDKGNNEQFF. DNA for the CDR3: TGTGCCGGCAGGGACAAAGGGAACAATGAGCAATTCTTC.

The rearrangement links TRBV12-3 or TRBV12-4 to TRBJ1-4; D not resolved. There are 15 residues in the CDR3. CDR3: CLSSFFGRGVGKLFF. The CDR3 DNA follows: TGTCTCAGCAGTTTTTTCGGACGGGGAGTAGGAAAACTGTTTTTT.

Details on this clonotype: This may arise from a read error, as a much more abundant clone is one base away. The chain couples TRBV28 to TRBJ2-1; maybe TRBD1 (6 bases). V lost 4 bases and J lost 0, with 10 bases in between. CDR3 size: 15 residues. Germline CDR1 reads MDHEN; CDR2 reads SYDVKM. The CDR3 sequence: CASSSQGRSYNEQFF. The DNA for the CDR3 is TGTGCCAGCAGTTCGCAGGGGCGCTCCTACAATGAGCAGTTCTTC.

Comment on this clonotype: A much larger clone differs by one base, so this may be a read error. The rearrangement links TRBV5-1 to TRBJ2-5; 11 positions match TRBD1. CDR1 is SGHRS and CDR2 is YFSETQ in the germline V gene. This CDR3 spans 16 amino acids. With 6 bases clipped from V and 4 bases from J, the junction kept 11 bases outside the gene matches. The CDR3 protein is CASIRRTGGDSETQYF. Written as DNA, the CDR3 is TGCGCCAGCATCAGGCGGACAGGGGGCGATTCAGAGACCCAGTACTTC.

This clonotype was recorded at least ten times. J is TRBJ2-1 and V is TRBV10-1; 11 nucleotides match TRBD2. This CDR3 has 16 residues. With V trimmed by 1 base and J by 3 bases, 2 bases remained unmatched. Per germline, CDR1 WNHNN and CDR2 SYGVQD (reference sequence). In DNA form, the CDR3 reads TGCGCCAGCAGTGAGTTTACTAGCGGGAGCTACAATGAGCAGTTCTTC. Translated, it gives CASSEFTSGSYNEQFF.

Concerning this clonotype: Relative to the germline gene, one junction end is altered; a read error may explain this. The chain employs TRBV4-1 and TRBJ2-7, with 10 bases lining up with TRBD2. Per germline, CDR1 MGHRA and CDR2 YSYEKL. The CDR3 has 16 residues. The CDR3 DNA is TGCGCCAGCAGCCGCATGTGGACTAGCGGATCCTACGAGCCGTACTTC. This sequence encodes CASSRMWTSGSYEPYF.

This chain links TRBV29-1 with TRBJ2-7, with 8 bases identical to TRBD1. The CDR3 length is 13 residues. Germline V gives CDR1 SQVTM, CDR2 ANQGSEA. DNA for the CDR3: TGCAACGTGCCCGGACAGGGACTCTACGAGCAGTACTTC. Translated: CNVPGQGLYEQYF.

Of note for this clonotype: The junction departs from the called germline gene at one end, perhaps through a read error. The CDR3 here is CVSSQGWLAGGVSYEQYF. CDR3 in DNA: TGCGTCAGCAGCCAAGGTTGGCTAGCGGGAGGGGTCTCCTACGAGCAGTACTTC. This chain joins TRBV4-1 and TRBJ2-7; the match to TRBD2 covers 12 bases. From germline, CDR1 is MGHRA and CDR2 YSYEKL. The CDR3 covers 18 residues.

This clonotype appeared once. A read error may produce the germline difference seen at one junction end. The CDR3 sequence is CASCPTSGRADTQYF. Here the CDR3 DNA reads TGCGCCAGCTGCCCGACTAGCGGGAGAGCAGATACGCAGTATTTC. The V call is TRBV11-2, the J call TRBJ2-3; 12 nucleotides match TRBD2. The CDR3 is 15 residues long. Looked up from germline, CDR1 is SGHAT and CDR2 is FQNNGV.

This chain joins TRBV20-1 and TRBJ2-7; D is perhaps TRBD1 (7 bases). Germline V gene data show CDR1 as DFQATT and CDR2 as SNEGSKA (reference sequence). The CDR3 has 14 amino acids. V lost 7 bases and J 3 bases, leaving 19 bases between the germline ends. The CDR3 is CSVLREQGVYEQYF. The CDR3 DNA sequence: TGCAGTGTCCTCCGGGAGCAGGGGGTCTACGAGCAGTACTTC.

This clonotype has only a few counts. No conserved phenylalanine or tryptophan ends this CDR3, so it is likely a read error. The DNA is omitted, as the CDR3 cannot be located on it reliably, and the CDR3 follows TCRdb's listing. The chain combines TRBV29-1 with TRBJ2-1. Germline CDR1 SQVTM, CDR2 ANQGSEA. 14 amino acids form the CDR3, both terminal residues included. This chain's CDR3 is CSVEPSFTYNEQIS.

Note on this clonotype: At one end, the junction sequence differs from germline, possibly due to a read error. The chain combines TRBV5-6 with TRBJ1-6; no clear D. The CDR3 loop spans 15 amino acids. Germline CDR1 SGHDT, CDR2 YYEEEE. Written as DNA, the CDR3 is TGTGTCAGCAGCTCTGGAATCGGAGGAGGTTCACCCCTCCACTTT. Its translation is CVSSSGIGGGSPLHF.

This chain joins TRBV5-6 and TRBJ1-1; D remains unclear. Germline V gives CDR1 SGHDT, CDR2 YYEEEE. V lost 4 bases and J lost 1, with 8 bases in between. CDR3 size: 13 residues. The CDR3 nucleotides read TGTGCCAGCAGCCTTCACAGGAACACTGAAGCTTTCTTT. This codes for CASSLHRNTEAFF.